Each of the 16 T cell receptor beta chains below was sequenced from the same sample in a study of blood T cell repertoires in COVID-19. Assay: immunoSEQ multiplex PCR; the TCRdb copy retains only in-frame clones and omits some. The table records some 300,000 clones, under 90% of them present only once. The sequenced sample consisted of PBMCs or T cells enriched from blood (not recorded which). The receptors here all came from a man between 25 and 39 years old who had recovered from COVID-19.

In its sample, this clone was seen a few times. The chain links TRBV5-1 to TRBJ2-1; tentative D call: TRBD2 (6 bases). Germline-derived CDR1 and CDR2 are SGHRS and YFSETQ. Trimming pared 4 bases from V and 2 bases from J, leaving 13 bases between. This CDR3 is built from 15 residues. The CDR3 DNA is TGCGCCAGCAGCCCGCGGAGGGCCGCCTACAATGAGCAGTTCTTC. Translated: CASSPRRAAYNEQFF.

This clone showed up just once. The chain combines TRBV6-5 with TRBJ2-3; TRBD1 matches 7 bases. This CDR3 has 16 amino acids. V trimming: 2 bases; J trimming: 0 bases; junction bases outside the gene matches: 5. Germline V gene data show CDR1 as MNHEY and CDR2 as SVGAGI. The CDR3 DNA reads TGTGCCAGCAGTTACCCCGGGACAGCCAGCACAGATACGCAGTATTTT. Protein product: CASSYPGTASTDTQYF.

The chain carries TRBV12-2 and TRBJ2-5; the DNA was not used to check the table's D call, TRBD2. TRBV12-2 is a documented pseudogene. The CDR3 has 15 amino acids. The CDR3 here is CASRLAAGGRETQYF. CDR3 DNA: TGTGCAAGTCGCTTAGCCGCGGGCGGGAGGGAGACCCAGTACTTC.

This clone was recorded only once. V is TRBV11-3 and J is TRBJ1-1; D might be TRBD1 (6 bases). The CDR3 is 14 amino acids. The germline V gene has CDR1 SGHNT and CDR2 YENEEA. Trimming took off 4 bases at V and 11 bases at J, with 20 bases between the two ends. The CDR3 bases are TGTGCCAGCAGCTCCACATACAGGGTGGAAACGGCTTTCTTT. This translates into CASSSTYRVETAFF.

V usage is TRBV11-2 and J usage is TRBJ2-2; the match to TRBD1 covers 8 bases. Trimming removed 1 base from V and 3 bases from J; junction bases left unmatched: 4. The V gene's germline CDR1 is SGHAT and CDR2 FQNNGV. The CDR3 runs to 16 residues. The DNA of the CDR3 is TGTGCCAGCAGCTTAGGGGCAGGGGGCCACACCGGGGAGCTGTTTTTT. Its protein product is CASSLGAGGHTGELFF. The whole variable domain, remainder taken from reference TRBV11-2 and TRBJ2-2, is EAGVAQSPRYKIIEKRQSVAFWCNPISGHATLYWYQQILGQGPKLLIQFQNNGVVDDSQLPKDRFSAERLKGVDSTLKIQPAKLEDSAVYLCASSLGAGGHTGELFFGEGSRLTVL.

V and J are TRBV13 and TRBJ2-5; 8 bases match TRBD2. Germline V lookup: CDR1 PRHDT, CDR2 FYEKMQ (reference sequence). CDR3 length equals 15 residues. The junction had 10 bases not matched to a gene; V was cut back by 8 bases and J by 2 bases. The CDR3 loop is CASAASGGKQETQYF. DNA for the CDR3: TGTGCCAGCGCCGCCAGCGGGGGCAAACAAGAGACCCAGTACTTC.

The chain links TRBV7-9 to TRBJ2-1; 9 positions match TRBD1. Germline CDR1 and CDR2: SEHNR and FQNEAQ (reference sequence). The CDR3 is 16 residues long. With V trimmed by 1 base and J by 7 bases, 8 bases remained unmatched. The CDR3 protein is CASSLEGTGNRNEQFF. CDR3 sequence (DNA): TGTGCCAGCAGCTTAGAAGGGACAGGGAATCGGAATGAGCAGTTCTTC.

This chain joins TRBV6-4 and TRBJ2-7; TRBD2 might be the D (6 bases). With 4 bases removed from V and 7 bases from J, the gap between germline ends came to 17 bases. The CDR3 consists of 14 residues. Germline V CDR1 and CDR2: MRHNA, SNTAGT. Written as DNA, the CDR3 is TGTGCCAGCAGTGCTTCCGGGGACCGGGGGGAGCAGTACTTC. This sequence encodes CASSASGDRGEQYF.

The chain combines TRBV6-6 with TRBJ1-5; a possible D gene is TRBD1 (6 bases). CDR1 is MNHNY, CDR2 SVGAGI, per germline (reference sequence). Trimming stripped 0 bases from V and 6 bases from J, with 15 bases between. The CDR3 runs to 16 residues. The DNA of the CDR3 is TGTGCCAGCAGTTACTCGGTACGCGGGGGCGGTCAGCCCCAGCATTTT. Translation: CASSYSVRGGGQPQHF.

CDR3 coding DNA: TGTGCCAGCAGCTTGCGACAGGGGGCTTATGGCTACACCTTC. Translation gives CASSLRQGAYGYTF. This rearrangement joins TRBV13 to TRBJ1-2, with 10 bases identical to TRBD1. The CDR3 extends over 14 amino acids. The germline V gene has CDR1 PRHDT and CDR2 FYEKMQ (reference sequence). With 3 bases clipped from V and 5 bases from J, the junction kept 3 bases outside the gene matches.

The gene calls are TRBV2 and TRBJ2-7; the D is unclear. CDR3 length: 14 residues. V shed 3 bases and J shed 3 bases, with 12 bases lying between them. Germline V gene sequence: CDR1 SNHLY, CDR2 FYNNEI. The CDR3 spells CASSDGSALYEQYF. The CDR3, as DNA: TGTGCCAGCAGTGACGGGTCCGCCCTCTACGAGCAGTACTTC. Variable domain in full (rest from reference TRBV2 and TRBJ2-7): EPEVTQTPSHQVTQMGQEVILRCVPISNHLYFYWYRQILGQKVEFLVSFYNNEISEKSEIFDDQFSVERPDGSNFTLKIRSTKLEDSAMYFCASSDGSALYEQYFGPGTRLTVT.

The rearrangement links TRBV4-1 to TRBJ2-1, with D tentatively TRBD1 (10 bases). V lost 1 base to trimming and J lost 3 bases, with 22 bases between them. Germline lookup yields CDR1 MGHRA and CDR2 YSYEKL. The CDR3 has 19 residues. The DNA of the CDR3 is TGCGCCAGCAGCCAAGGTGGACAGGGGGGAGCGGGAGGCTACAATGAGCAGTTCTTC. This translates into CASSQGGQGGAGGYNEQFF.

The V gene is TRBV19, the J gene TRBJ1-1; no definite D call. V lost 9 bases and J lost 2, with 10 bases in between. Germline values: CDR1 LNHDA, CDR2 SQIVND (reference sequence). The CDR3 runs 12 residues. The CDR3 DNA reads as TGTGCCAGCAGAGACTCAAACACTGAAGCTTTCTTT. Protein sequence: CASRDSNTEAFF.

This chain joins TRBV3-1 (or the pseudogene TRBV3-2) and TRBJ2-2; D uncertain. This CDR3 is 14 amino acids long. CDR1 and CDR2 (germline): LGHDT, YNNKEL (reference sequence). Trimming pared 4 bases from V and 1 base from J, leaving 7 bases between. The DNA of the CDR3 is TGTGCCAGCAGCCCCGACAAGAACACCGGGGAGCTGTTTTTT. This translates into CASSPDKNTGELFF.

This chain joins TRBV10-3 and TRBJ1-2; D remains ambiguous. Germline V lookup: CDR1 ENHRY, CDR2 SYGVKD. V gave up 0 bases and J gave up 7 bases, with 9 bases separating them. The CDR3 contains 13 residues. The DNA of the CDR3 is TGTGCCATCAGTGAGTCGCAGGCGGGTGGCTACACCTTC. Protein product: CAISESQAGGYTF.

The V gene is TRBV6-5, the J gene TRBJ1-1; the match to TRBD1 covers 7 bases. V gave up 0 bases and J gave up 7 bases; unmatched junction bases: 8. This CDR3 has 15 amino acids. Germline lookup yields CDR1 MNHEY and CDR2 SVGAGI. CDR3 DNA sequence: TGTGCCAGCAGTTACTCGATCGGGACAGCTCATGAAGCTTTCTTT. As protein: CASSYSIGTAHEAFF.